The TCR beta chain under discussion was sequenced for a study of T-cell reconstitution after alpha-beta-depleted transplantation in children. Study results and limitations: From newly produced T cells came most of the T-cell counts and diversity one year after transplant.

For TCRbeta, the library was prepared with unique molecular identifiers. MiXCR was run by TCRdb on the PCR reads, yielding one entry per CDR3 protein. The table has just under 250,000 distinct CDR3 sequences, roughly 24% seen once. This clonotype came up many times. No antigen is known for it. The germline V gene has CDR1 DFQATT and CDR2 SNEGSKA (reference sequence). V shed 0 bases and J shed 1 base, with 10 bases lying between them. The CDR3 covers 15 residues. This chain joins TRBV20-1 and TRBJ2-1, with D hard to call. The source of this sequence is a girl aged 2 to 10 with Fanconi anemia, due to receive a stem cell transplant. The sequencing used PBMCs, collected before TCRalphabeta/CD19-depleted stem cell transplant. The chain's CDR3 is CSARDPRVSYNEQFF. DNA of the CDR3: TGCAGTGCTAGAGATCCCCGCGTATCCTACAATGAGCAGTTCTTC.